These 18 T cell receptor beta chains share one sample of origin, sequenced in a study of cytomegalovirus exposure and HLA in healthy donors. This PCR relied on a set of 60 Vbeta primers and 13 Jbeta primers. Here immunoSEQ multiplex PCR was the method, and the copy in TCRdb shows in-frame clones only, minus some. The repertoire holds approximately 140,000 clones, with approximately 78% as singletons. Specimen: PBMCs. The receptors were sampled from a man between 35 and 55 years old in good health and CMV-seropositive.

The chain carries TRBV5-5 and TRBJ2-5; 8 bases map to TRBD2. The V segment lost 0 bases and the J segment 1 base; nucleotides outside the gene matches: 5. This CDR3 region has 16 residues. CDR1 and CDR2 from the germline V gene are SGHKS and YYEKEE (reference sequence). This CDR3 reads CASSLALAGSQETQYF. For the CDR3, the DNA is TGTGCCAGCAGCTTGGCTTTAGCGGGAAGCCAAGAGACCCAGTACTTC.

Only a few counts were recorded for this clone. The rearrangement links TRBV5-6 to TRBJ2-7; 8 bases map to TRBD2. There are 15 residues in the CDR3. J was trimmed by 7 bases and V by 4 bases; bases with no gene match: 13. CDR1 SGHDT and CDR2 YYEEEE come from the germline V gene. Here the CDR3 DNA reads TGTGCCAGCAGCCTATACCAGGGACTAGTTCTAGAGCAGTACTTC. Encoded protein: CASSLYQGLVLEQYF. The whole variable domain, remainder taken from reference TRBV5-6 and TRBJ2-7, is DAGVTQSPTHLIKTRGQQVTLRCSPKSGHDTVSWYQQALGQGPQFIFQYYEEEERQRGNFPDRFSGHQFPNYSSELNVNALLLGDSALYLCASSLYQGLVLEQYFGPGTRLTVT.

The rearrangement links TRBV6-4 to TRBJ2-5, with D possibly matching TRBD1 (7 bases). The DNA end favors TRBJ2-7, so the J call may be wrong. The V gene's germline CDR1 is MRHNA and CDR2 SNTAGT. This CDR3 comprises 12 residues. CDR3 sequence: CASNRQGGEQYF. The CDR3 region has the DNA TGTGCCAGCAACCGACAGGGAGGCGAGCAGTACTTC.

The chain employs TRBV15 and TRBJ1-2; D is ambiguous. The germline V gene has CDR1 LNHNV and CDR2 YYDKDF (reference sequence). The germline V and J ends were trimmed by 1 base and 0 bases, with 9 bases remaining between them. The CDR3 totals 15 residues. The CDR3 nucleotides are TGTGCCACCAGCAGAGGAGTATCCGCTAACTATGGCTACACCTTC. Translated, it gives CATSRGVSANYGYTF.

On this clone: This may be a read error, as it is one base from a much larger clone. CDR3 protein: CASTSGRTLYF. CDR3 DNA sequence: TGTGCCAGTACTAGCGGGAGGACCCTTTACTTC. V gene TRBV2 combines with J gene TRBJ2-4, with 12 bases fitting TRBD2. V was clipped by 9 bases and J by 16 bases; unmatched bases: 7. Germline V gene sequence: CDR1 SNHLY, CDR2 FYNNEI. The CDR3 totals 11 residues.

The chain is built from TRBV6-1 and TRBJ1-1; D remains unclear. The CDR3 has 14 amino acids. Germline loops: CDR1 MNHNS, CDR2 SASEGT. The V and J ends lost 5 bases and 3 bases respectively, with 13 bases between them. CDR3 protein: CASSTVGPDTEAFF. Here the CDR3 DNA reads TGTGCCAGCAGTACAGTGGGTCCGGACACTGAAGCTTTCTTT.

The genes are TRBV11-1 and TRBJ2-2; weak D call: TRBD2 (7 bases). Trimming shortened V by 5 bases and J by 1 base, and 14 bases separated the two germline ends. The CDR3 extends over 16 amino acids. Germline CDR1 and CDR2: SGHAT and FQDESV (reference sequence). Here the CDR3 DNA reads TGTGCCAGCAGCCCCCGAGCGGGACAGAACACCGGGGAGCTGTTTTTT. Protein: CASSPRAGQNTGELFF.

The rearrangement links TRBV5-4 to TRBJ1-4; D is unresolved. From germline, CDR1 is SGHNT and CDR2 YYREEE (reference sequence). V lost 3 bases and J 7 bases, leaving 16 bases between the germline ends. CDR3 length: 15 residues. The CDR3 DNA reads TGTGCCAGCAGCTCCGCGGGCCAGCTTCGTGAAAAACTGTTTTTT. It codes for CASSSAGQLREKLFF.

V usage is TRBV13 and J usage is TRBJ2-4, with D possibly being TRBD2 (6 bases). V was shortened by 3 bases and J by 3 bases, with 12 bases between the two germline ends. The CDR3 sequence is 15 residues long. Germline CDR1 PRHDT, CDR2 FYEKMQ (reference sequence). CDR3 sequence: CASSLGSRGKNIQYF. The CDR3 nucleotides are TGTGCCAGCAGCTTGGGATCGCGGGGCAAAAACATTCAGTACTTC.

CDR3 region: CASSPTGGRGELFF. CDR3 nucleotides: TGTGCCAGCAGCCCTACCGGGGGGCGCGGGGAGCTGTTTTTT. This chain connects TRBV7-7 to TRBJ2-2; D perhaps matches TRBD2 (7 bases). CDR1 is SSHAT, CDR2 FNYEAQ, per germline (reference sequence). Trimming took 5 bases from V and 7 from J, leaving 14 bases between them. CDR3 size: 14 residues.

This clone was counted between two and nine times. This CDR3 is CASSPRGSNQPQHF. CDR3 sequence (DNA): TGTGCCAGCAGCCCCCGGGGTAGCAATCAGCCCCAGCATTTT. The chain employs TRBV27 and TRBJ1-5, with D uncertain. The CDR3 consists of 14 residues. V gave up 6 bases and J gave up 0 bases, with 9 bases separating them. Per the germline V gene, CDR1 is MNHEY and CDR2 is SMNVEV (reference sequence).

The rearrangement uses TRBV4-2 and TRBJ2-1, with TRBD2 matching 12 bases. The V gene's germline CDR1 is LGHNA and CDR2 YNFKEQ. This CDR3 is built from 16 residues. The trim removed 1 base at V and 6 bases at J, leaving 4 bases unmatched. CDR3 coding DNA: TGTGCCAGCAGCCAAGCCGGACTAGCGGGGACCAATGAGCAGTTCTTC. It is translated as CASSQAGLAGTNEQFF.

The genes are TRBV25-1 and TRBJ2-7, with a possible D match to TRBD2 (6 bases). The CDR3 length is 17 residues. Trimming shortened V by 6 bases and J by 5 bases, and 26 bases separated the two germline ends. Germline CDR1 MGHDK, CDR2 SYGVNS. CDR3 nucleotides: TGTGCCAGCAGCGAAGCCCTGGGGAGGAGTAGGACGGACGAGCAGTACTTC. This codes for CASSEALGRSRTDEQYF.

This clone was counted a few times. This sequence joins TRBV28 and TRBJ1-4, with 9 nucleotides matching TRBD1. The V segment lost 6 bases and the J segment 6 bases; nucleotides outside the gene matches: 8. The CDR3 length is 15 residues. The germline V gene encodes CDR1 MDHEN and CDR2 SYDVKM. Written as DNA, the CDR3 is TGTGCCAGCAGCCCTCCGGGACAGGGCGATGAAAAACTGTTTTTT. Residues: CASSPPGQGDEKLFF.

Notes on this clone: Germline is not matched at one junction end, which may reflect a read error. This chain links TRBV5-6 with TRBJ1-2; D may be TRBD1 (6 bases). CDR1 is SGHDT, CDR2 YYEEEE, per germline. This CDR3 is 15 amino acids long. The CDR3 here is CASSPGHLTNYGHTF. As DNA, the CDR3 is TGTGCCAGCAGCCCGGGACACCTCACTAACTATGGCCACACCTTC.

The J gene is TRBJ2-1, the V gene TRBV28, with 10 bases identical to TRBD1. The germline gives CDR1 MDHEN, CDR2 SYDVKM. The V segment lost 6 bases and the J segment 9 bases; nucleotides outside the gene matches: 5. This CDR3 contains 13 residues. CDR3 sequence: CASRGQGFGEQFF. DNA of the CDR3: TGTGCCAGCAGGGGACAGGGGTTTGGTGAGCAGTTCTTC.

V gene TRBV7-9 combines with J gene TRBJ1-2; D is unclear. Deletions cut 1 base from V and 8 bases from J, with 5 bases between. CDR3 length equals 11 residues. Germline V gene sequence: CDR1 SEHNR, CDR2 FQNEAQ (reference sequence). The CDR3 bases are TGTGCCAGCAGCTTAGACGGGGGCTACACCTTC. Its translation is CASSLDGGYTF.

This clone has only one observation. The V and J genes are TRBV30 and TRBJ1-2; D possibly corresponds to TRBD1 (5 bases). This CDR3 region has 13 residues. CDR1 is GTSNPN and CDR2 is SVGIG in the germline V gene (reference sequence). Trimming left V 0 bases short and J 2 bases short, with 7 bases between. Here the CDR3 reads CAWSVAGNYGYTF. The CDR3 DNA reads TGTGCCTGGAGTGTAGCAGGGAACTATGGCTACACCTTC.